This TCR beta chain is from a study of neurological immune-mediated disorders. V lost 6 bases, J lost 4 bases, and 9 bases lay in between. The CDR3 is made up of 11 amino acids. CDR1 and CDR2 (germline): DFQATT, SNEGSKA (reference sequence). Study outcomes and limitations: Across subjects, no CDR3 amino acid sequence appeared in expanded clones of more than one subject, a finding that suggested private repertoires in all groups. Multiple sclerosis was found to have the least TCR clonal expansion, below healthy controls, and HTLV-1-associated myelopathy the most.

Over 200 million TCR-beta sequences (from 15-18 subjects) were yielded by each sequencing run. One entry per CDR3 protein results from TCRdb running MiXCR on the 5' RACE reads. The sample has approximately 41,000 distinct CDR3 sequences, roughly 15% seen once. This clonotype occurred many times. Its specificity is not known. About 1 million sorted CD4+ or CD8+ T cells made each library. The clonotype originates from a woman aged 60-75 years with HTLV-1-associated myelopathy (HAM/TSP). The chain has TRBV20-1 and TRBJ1-2; D unclear. What was sequenced was CD4+ T cells from blood. The CDR3 DNA is TGCAGTGCCGGAGAGATCTATGGCTACACCTTC. It translates to CSAGEIYGYTF.